These 30 T cell receptor beta chains share one sample of origin, sequenced in a study of blood T cell repertoires in COVID-19. Clones were sequenced by immunoSEQ multiplex PCR, and TCRdb holds only the in-frame ones, with some missing. The sample gives about 260,000 clones, about nine tenths of which show up once; roughly 8.5% is in the top ten. Material: peripheral blood. These receptors were taken from a man between 35 and 55 years old with active or convalescent COVID-19.

To note about this clone: Other DNA sequences from this sample encode an identical CDR3 as well. The CDR3 nucleotides are TGTGCCAGCAGTCCTAGCTCCTATAATTCACCCCTCCACTTT. As protein: CASSPSSYNSPLHF. The V and J genes are TRBV27 and TRBJ1-6; D unresolved. V lost 5 bases and J lost 0, with 5 bases in between. Germline V gives CDR1 MNHEY, CDR2 SMNVEV (reference sequence). This CDR3 comprises 14 residues.

This clone has a single count. The chain combines TRBV2 with TRBJ1-5, with TRBD1 identical over 9 bases. The CDR3 runs 15 residues. Germline CDR1 SNHLY, CDR2 FYNNEI. J gave up 3 bases and V 6 bases, and 6 bases lay outside the gene matches. CDR3: CASSSQGANNQPQHF. DNA for the CDR3: TGTGCCAGCAGCTCACAGGGGGCAAACAATCAGCCCCAGCATTTT.

The V gene is TRBV5-5, the J gene TRBJ1-1; 9 bases match TRBD1. Losses at the gene ends were 4 bases for V and 0 bases for J; bases not matched to a gene: 7. CDR3 length: 16 amino acids. The germline gives CDR1 SGHKS, CDR2 YYEKEE (reference sequence). CDR3 sequence (DNA): TGTGCCAGCAGCCGTGGACAGGGGATACTGAACACTGAAGCTTTCTTT. This sequence encodes CASSRGQGILNTEAFF.

In its sample, this clone was seen a few times. The rearrangement links TRBV19 to TRBJ2-2; 7 nucleotides match TRBD2. CDR3 length equals 16 residues. CDR1 and CDR2 from the germline V gene are LNHDA and SQIVND (reference sequence). With 5 bases clipped from V and 7 bases from J, the junction kept 13 bases outside the gene matches. The CDR3 spells CASSPSVGLVFGELFF. Written as DNA, the CDR3 is TGTGCCAGTAGTCCCTCGGTAGGACTAGTTTTCGGGGAGCTGTTTTTT.

V is TRBV5-1 and J is TRBJ2-5; D unclear. Germline loops: CDR1 SGHRS, CDR2 YFSETQ. The CDR3 sequence is 14 residues long. Trimming pared 2 bases from V and 2 bases from J, leaving 10 bases between. The DNA of the CDR3 is TGCGCCAGCAGCTTCGTCCTAGGTCAAGAGACCCAGTACTTC. It codes for CASSFVLGQETQYF. The whole variable domain, remainder taken from reference TRBV5-1 and TRBJ2-5, is KAGVTQTPRYLIKTRGQQVTLSCSPISGHRSVSWYQQTPGQGLQFLFEYFSETQRNKGNFPGRFSGRQFSNSRSEMNVSTLELGDSALYLCASSFVLGQETQYFGPGTRLLVL.

The CDR3 protein is CASKLGGDSPLHF. The DNA for the CDR3 is TGTGCCAGCAAGTTGGGGGGAGATTCACCCCTCCACTTT. This chain links TRBV12-3 or TRBV12-4 with TRBJ1-6; D is perhaps TRBD1 (5 bases). Trimming removed 7 bases from V and 8 bases from J, with 12 bases in between. The length of the CDR3 is 13 residues.

This clone has just one count. This chain links TRBV3-1 (or the pseudogene TRBV3-2) with TRBJ1-2; D may be TRBD1 (6 bases). The V and J ends lost 1 base and 2 bases respectively, with 11 bases between them. The CDR3 length is 15 residues. CDR1 and CDR2 (germline): LGHDT, YNNKEL (reference sequence). Here the CDR3 reads CASSQGQGLNYGYTF. DNA of the CDR3: TGTGCCAGCAGCCAAGGGCAGGGGCTAAACTATGGCTACACCTTC.

This chain connects TRBV19 to TRBJ1-2; D is unclear. Per germline, CDR1 LNHDA and CDR2 SQIVND (reference sequence). V gave up 6 bases and J gave up 5 bases, with 16 bases separating them. The CDR3 sequence is 14 residues long. The CDR3 bases are TGTGCCAGTAGGAAGACCACTACTTCTTATGGCTACACCTTC. Translated: CASRKTTTSYGYTF.

The chain links TRBV2 to TRBJ1-5; 7 positions agree with TRBD1. The CDR3 runs to 13 residues. Germline CDR1 SNHLY, CDR2 FYNNEI. Germline trimming cut 6 bases from V and 5 bases from J; bases unmatched to any gene: 4. CDR3 residues: CASSWTGDQPQHF. In nucleotides, the CDR3 is TGTGCCAGCAGCTGGACAGGTGATCAGCCCCAGCATTTT.

This chain uses TRBV28 with TRBJ1-3, with 9 bases that match TRBD1. Germline V CDR1 and CDR2: MDHEN, SYDVKM. The CDR3 contains 16 residues. The V and J ends lost 7 bases and 2 bases, in that order; junction bases with no gene match: 9. The CDR3: CASTLSGTGTGNTIYF. The DNA of the CDR3 is TGTGCCAGCACCCTCTCCGGGACAGGGACTGGAAACACCATATATTTT.

The CDR3 here is CATGGTDTQYF. As DNA, the CDR3 is TGTGCCACCGGGGGCACAGATACGCAGTATTTT. The chain has TRBV7-2 and TRBJ2-3; perhaps TRBD2 as D (5 bases). V was clipped by 10 bases and J by 1 base, with 6 bases between them. Germline assignment: CDR1 SGHTA and CDR2 FQGNSA. The CDR3 extends over 11 amino acids.

This sequence joins TRBV18 and TRBJ2-5; D is perhaps TRBD1 (5 bases). The V end lost 4 bases, the J end lost 5 bases, and 17 bases lay between the germline ends. Germline lookup yields CDR1 KGHSH and CDR2 LQKENI. This CDR3 contains 15 residues. CDR3 coding DNA: TGTGCCAGCTCACTATCCCCAGGGTCTCGGGAGACCCAGTACTTC. Translating it yields CASSLSPGSRETQYF. The full variable domain, in which reference TRBV18 and TRBJ2-5 provide the parts outside the CDR3, is NAGVMQNPRHLVRRRGQEARLRCSPMKGHSHVYWYRQLPEEGLKFMVYLQKENIIDESGMPKERFSAEFPKEGPSILRIQQVVRGDSAAYFCASSLSPGSRETQYFGPGTRLLVL.

The J gene is TRBJ2-7, the V gene TRBV19; 10 nucleotides align to TRBD1. The junction had 10 bases not matched to a gene; V was cut back by 7 bases and J by 7 bases. The CDR3 is made up of 14 amino acids. Germline V gene data show CDR1 as LNHDA and CDR2 as SQIVND (reference sequence). Here the CDR3 DNA reads TGTGCCAGTAAACCCAGAGGGACAGGGGTTGAGCAGTACTTC. Its translation: CASKPRGTGVEQYF. Using reference TRBV19 and TRBJ2-7 for the parts outside the CDR3, the full variable domain is DGGITQSPKYLFRKEGQNVTLSCEQNLNHDAMYWYRQDPGQGLRLIYYSQIVNDFQKGDIAEGYSVSREKKESFPLTVTSAQKNPTAFYLCASKPRGTGVEQYFGPGTRLTVT.

The chain links TRBV12-3 or TRBV12-4 to TRBJ1-1; no firm D call. CDR3 length: 13 residues. Between the trimmed V and J ends, which lost 6 bases and 3 bases, there was a span of 11 bases. CDR3 nucleotide sequence: TGTGCCAGCAGGGCGGGAGAGTACACTGAAGCTTTCTTT. Its protein product is CASRAGEYTEAFF.

The rearrangement joins TRBV9 to TRBJ1-3; D is unclear. Looked up from germline, CDR1 is SGDLS and CDR2 is YYNGEE. The length of the CDR3 is 14 residues. Trimming took off 7 bases at V and 0 bases at J, with 11 bases between the two ends. CDR3 DNA: TGTGCCAGCGCATCGGGGAGCTCTGGAAACACCATATATTTT. Translating it yields CASASGSSGNTIYF.

The chain employs TRBV7-3 and TRBJ2-2, with D possibly being TRBD1 (5 bases). Germline CDR1 and CDR2: SGHTA and FQGTGA. The CDR3 totals 13 residues. The V end was cut by 5 bases, the J end by 6 bases, with 10 bases between. CDR3 DNA: TGTGCCAGCAGCAGGGGTCTACCCGGGGAGCTGTTTTTT. It is translated as CASSRGLPGELFF.

The chain uses TRBV24-1 and TRBJ2-1; 8 positions match TRBD2. The germline V gene encodes CDR1 KGHDR and CDR2 SFDVKD. J gave up 6 bases and V 5 bases, and 5 bases lay outside the gene matches. The CDR3 is 14 amino acids. The CDR3 DNA follows: TGTGCCACCAGTGGGCTAGCGGGCAGCAATGAGCAGTTCTTC. It codes for CATSGLAGSNEQFF.

A few counts support this clone. The chain recombines TRBV2 with TRBJ1-5; 7 bases map to TRBD1. The CDR3 is 13 amino acids. J gave up 7 bases and V 6 bases, and 6 bases lay outside the gene matches. CDR1 and CDR2 (germline): SNHLY, FYNNEI. The CDR3 loop is CASREDRSQPQHF. The CDR3 DNA reads as TGTGCCAGCAGAGAGGACAGGTCGCAGCCCCAGCATTTT.

This clone was recorded only once. This sequence joins TRBV9 and TRBJ1-6; D might be TRBD1 (5 bases). V gave up 5 bases and J gave up 0 bases, with 6 bases separating them. Germline CDR1 reads SGDLS; CDR2 reads YYNGEE. CDR3 length: 14 amino acids. The CDR3 protein is CASRDSSYNSPLHF. CDR3 nucleotide sequence: TGTGCCAGCAGAGACAGCTCCTATAATTCACCCCTCCACTTT.

The chain combines TRBV11-2 with TRBJ1-5; D unresolved. V was shortened by 5 bases and J by 5 bases, with 10 bases between the two germline ends. CDR3 length: 13 amino acids. The germline CDR1 and CDR2 sequences are SGHAT and FQNNGV. DNA for the CDR3: TGTGCCAGCAGCCCTCTTCCCGATCAGCCCCAGCATTTT. This gives the protein CASSPLPDQPQHF.

The chain links TRBV18 to TRBJ2-1, with 7 positions matching TRBD2. V lost 6 bases to trimming and J lost 0 bases; unmatched junction nucleotides: 8. Germline V gives CDR1 KGHSH, CDR2 LQKENI. The CDR3 is 16 residues long. In DNA form, the CDR3 reads TGTGCCAGCTCCCCGCGGGGCGGGAGCTCCTACAATGAGCAGTTCTTC. Its translation: CASSPRGGSSYNEQFF.

The genes are TRBV15 and TRBJ1-2; D might be TRBD1 (5 bases). Germline CDR1 reads LNHNV; CDR2 reads YYDKDF (reference sequence). V lost 4 bases to trimming and J lost 8 bases, with 20 bases between them. This CDR3 is 15 amino acids long. The CDR3 DNA follows: TGTGCCACCAGCAACGGTGGGGCAGACACCTGGGGCTACACCTTC. Amino acid sequence: CATSNGGADTWGYTF.

CDR3 residues: CASRLRLAGGNEQFF. CDR3 nucleotide sequence: TGTGCCAGCAGATTACGACTAGCGGGAGGAAATGAGCAGTTCTTC. The chain joins TRBV28 to TRBJ2-1; TRBD2 agrees at 13 bases. The trim removed 6 bases at V and 7 bases at J, leaving 6 bases unmatched. The germline gives CDR1 MDHEN, CDR2 SYDVKM. This CDR3 contains 15 residues.

This chain joins TRBV12-3 or TRBV12-4 and TRBJ1-1; 10 bases match TRBD1. The CDR3 spans 13 residues. Trimming took 5 bases from V and 10 from J; bases not matched to a gene: 7. The DNA for the CDR3 is TGTGCCAGCAGTCAGACAGGGGGCGCGGGAGCTTTCTTT. It yields the protein CASSQTGGAGAFF.

This sequence joins TRBV7-9 and TRBJ2-2; weak D call: TRBD1 (6 bases). The CDR3 covers 16 residues. CDR1 and CDR2 from the germline V gene are SEHNR and FQNEAQ (reference sequence). V lost 4 bases to trimming and J lost 1 base, with 13 bases between them. The CDR3 nucleotides are TGTGCCAGCAGCTCACAGGGCGGATGGAACACCGGGGAGCTGTTTTTT. It is translated as CASSSQGGWNTGELFF.

This chain links TRBV10-3 with TRBJ1-1; 8 positions match TRBD1. CDR1 is ENHRY and CDR2 is SYGVKD in the germline V gene. Losses at the gene ends were 7 bases for V and 1 base for J; bases not matched to a gene: 5. The CDR3 runs 14 residues. CDR3 in DNA: TGTGCCATCAAGATACAGGGGGAGAACACTGAAGCTTTCTTT. Its translation: CAIKIQGENTEAFF.

This rearrangement joins TRBV5-1 to TRBJ1-6; tentative D call: TRBD1 (5 bases). Germline V gene sequence: CDR1 SGHRS, CDR2 YFSETQ. CDR3 length: 15 residues. V was shortened by 3 bases and J by 4 bases, with 11 bases between the two germline ends. The CDR3 region has the DNA TGCGCCAGCAGCTATGACAGCCAATATAATTCACCCCTCCACTTT. Amino acid sequence: CASSYDSQYNSPLHF.

J is TRBJ1-5 and V is TRBV29-1, with D possibly TRBD1 on 6 matching bases. This CDR3 region has 15 residues. Germline V gene lookup returns CDR1 SQVTM and CDR2 ANQGSEA. V was cut by 0 bases and J by 7 bases, with 16 bases left in between. CDR3 coding DNA: TGCAGCGTTGAAGAAGGGCCAGCGGGGGGCCAGCCCCAGCATTTT. Its translation is CSVEEGPAGGQPQHF.

V usage is TRBV28 and J usage is TRBJ2-3, with 10 bases matching TRBD2. V shed 2 bases, J shed 2 bases, and the junction held 13 bases outside the gene matches. This CDR3 has 19 amino acids. Germline CDR1 is MDHEN and CDR2 is SYDVKM. The CDR3 is CASSLRGGLAGGFTDTQYF. For the CDR3, the DNA is TGTGCCAGCAGTTTAAGAGGAGGGTTAGCGGGGGGATTCACAGATACGCAGTATTTT.

The chain joins TRBV9 to TRBJ1-1; D is possibly TRBD1 (5 bases). Germline V gene data show CDR1 as SGDLS and CDR2 as YYNGEE. V was shortened by 6 bases and J by 5 bases, with 17 bases between the two germline ends. This CDR3 has 14 residues. This chain's CDR3 is CASTPGGRGTEAFF. The CDR3 region has the DNA TGTGCCAGCACCCCTGGAGGGCGGGGGACTGAAGCTTTCTTT.